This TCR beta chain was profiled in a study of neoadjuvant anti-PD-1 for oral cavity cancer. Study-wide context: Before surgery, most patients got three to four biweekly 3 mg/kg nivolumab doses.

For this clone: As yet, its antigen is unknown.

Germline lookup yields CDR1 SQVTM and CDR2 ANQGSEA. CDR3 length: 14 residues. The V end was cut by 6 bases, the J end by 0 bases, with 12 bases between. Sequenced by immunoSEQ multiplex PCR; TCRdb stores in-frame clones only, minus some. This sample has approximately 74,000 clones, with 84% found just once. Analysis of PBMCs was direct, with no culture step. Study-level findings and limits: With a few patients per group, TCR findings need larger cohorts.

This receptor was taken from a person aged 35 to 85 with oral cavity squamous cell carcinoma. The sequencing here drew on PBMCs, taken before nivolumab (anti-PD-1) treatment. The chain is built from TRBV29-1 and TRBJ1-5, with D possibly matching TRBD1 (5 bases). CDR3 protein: CSVATGVSNQPQHF. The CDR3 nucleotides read TGCAGCGTCGCAACAGGTGTTAGCAATCAGCCCCAGCATTTT. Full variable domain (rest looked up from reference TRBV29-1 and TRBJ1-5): SAVISQKPSRDICQRGTSLTIQCQVDSQVTMMFWYRQQPGQSLTLIATANQGSEATYESGFVIDKFPISRPNLTFSTLTVSNMSPEDSSIYLCSVATGVSNQPQHFGDGTRLSIL.